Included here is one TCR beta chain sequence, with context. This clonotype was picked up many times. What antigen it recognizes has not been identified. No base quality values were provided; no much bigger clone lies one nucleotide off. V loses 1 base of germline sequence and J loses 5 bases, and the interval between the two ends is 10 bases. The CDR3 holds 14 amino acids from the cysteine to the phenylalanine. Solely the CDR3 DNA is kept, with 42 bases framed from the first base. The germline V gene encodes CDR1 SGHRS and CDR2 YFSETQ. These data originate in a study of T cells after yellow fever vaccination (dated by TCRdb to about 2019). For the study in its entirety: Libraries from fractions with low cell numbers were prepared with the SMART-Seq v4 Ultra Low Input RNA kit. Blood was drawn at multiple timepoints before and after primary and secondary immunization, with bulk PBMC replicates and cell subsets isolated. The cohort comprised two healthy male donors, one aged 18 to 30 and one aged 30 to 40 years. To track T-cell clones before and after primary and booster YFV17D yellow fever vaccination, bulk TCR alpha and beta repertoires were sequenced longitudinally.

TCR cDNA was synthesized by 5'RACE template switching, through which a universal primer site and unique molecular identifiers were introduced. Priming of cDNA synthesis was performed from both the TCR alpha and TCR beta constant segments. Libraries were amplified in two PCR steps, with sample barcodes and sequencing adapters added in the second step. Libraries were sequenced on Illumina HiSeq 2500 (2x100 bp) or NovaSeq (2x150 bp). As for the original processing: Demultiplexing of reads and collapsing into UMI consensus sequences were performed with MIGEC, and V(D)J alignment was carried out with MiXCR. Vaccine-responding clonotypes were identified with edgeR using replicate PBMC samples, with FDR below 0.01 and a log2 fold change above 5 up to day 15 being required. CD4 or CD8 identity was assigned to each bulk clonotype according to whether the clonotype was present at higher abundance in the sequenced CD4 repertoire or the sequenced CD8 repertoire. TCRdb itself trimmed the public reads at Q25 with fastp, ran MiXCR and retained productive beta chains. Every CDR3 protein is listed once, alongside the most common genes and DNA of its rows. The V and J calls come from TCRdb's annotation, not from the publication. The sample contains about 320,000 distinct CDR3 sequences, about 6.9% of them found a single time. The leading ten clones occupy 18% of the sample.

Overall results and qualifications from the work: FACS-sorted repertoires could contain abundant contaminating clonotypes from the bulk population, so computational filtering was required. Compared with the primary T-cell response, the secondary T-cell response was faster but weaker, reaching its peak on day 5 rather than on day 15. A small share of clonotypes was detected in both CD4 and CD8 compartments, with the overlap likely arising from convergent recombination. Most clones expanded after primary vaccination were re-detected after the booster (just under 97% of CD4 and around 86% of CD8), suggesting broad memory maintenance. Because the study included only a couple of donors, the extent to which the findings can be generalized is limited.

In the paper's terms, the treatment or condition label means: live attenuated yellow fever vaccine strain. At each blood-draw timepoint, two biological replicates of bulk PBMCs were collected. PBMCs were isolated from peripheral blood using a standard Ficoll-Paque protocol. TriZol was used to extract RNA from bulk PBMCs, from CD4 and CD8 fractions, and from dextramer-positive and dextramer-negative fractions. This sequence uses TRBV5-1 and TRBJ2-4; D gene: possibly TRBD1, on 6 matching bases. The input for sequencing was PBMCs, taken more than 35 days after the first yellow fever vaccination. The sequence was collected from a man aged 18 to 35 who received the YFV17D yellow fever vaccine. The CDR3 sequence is CASSLTGTENIQYF. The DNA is TGCGCCAGCAGCTTGACAGGGACGGAAAACATTCAGTACTTC.